This TCR beta chain was identified during a study of cytomegalovirus exposure and HLA in healthy donors. Overall study results and limits: Earlier analysis found most TCR beta V segments productive about 90% or about 30% of the time.

The PCR had 60 Vbeta and 13 Jbeta primers. Here immunoSEQ multiplex PCR was the method, and the copy in TCRdb shows in-frame clones only, minus some. The sample has roughly 150,000 clones; around 75% are singletons. With regard to this clone: Its antigen remains unidentified.

V gave up 5 bases and J gave up 3 bases, with 15 bases separating them. Germline-derived CDR1 and CDR2 are SGHRS and YFSETQ. The CDR3 length is 14 residues. The chain carries TRBV5-1 and TRBJ2-7, with D possibly being TRBD2 (6 bases). This clonotype was obtained from a woman aged 40 to 50 in good health and CMV-seronegative. The sequenced material came from PBMCs. This CDR3 is CASRTGGVIYEQYF. For the CDR3, the DNA is TGCGCCAGCAGAACCGGGGGTGTTATCTACGAGCAGTACTTC.